This TCR beta chain was retrieved from a study of technical replicates of blood from a few donors. Germline V gives CDR1 LNHDA, CDR2 SQIVND (reference sequence). V gave up 5 bases and J gave up 3 bases; unmatched junction bases: 9. The length of the CDR3 is 15 residues. Clones were read by immunoSEQ multiplex PCR, and TCRdb kept only the in-frame ones, dropping some. The table has more than 65,000 clones, over 70% seen once. Material: PBMCs. The receptor comes from a human donor in good health. Some clones in this sample may be carry-over from other donors' samples. The rearrangement uses TRBV19 and TRBJ1-1; 7 bases line up with TRBD1. The CDR3 DNA reads as TGTGCCAGTAGTCCTCGGGACAGACAATACACTGAAGCTTTCTTT. This sequence encodes CASSPRDRQYTEAFF.